The sequence of this TCR beta chain was determined in a study of OX40 agonist ivuxolimab in advanced cancers. Study overall: The patients received ivuxolimab by intravenous route every 2 weeks at 0.01 to 10 mg/kg.

TCRdb's table, derived via immunoSEQ multiplex PCR, lists solely in-frame clones and lacks some. The sample includes 40,000 or so clones, around 73% of them seen just once. Looked up from germline, CDR1 is MRHNA and CDR2 is SNTAGT. CDR3 length equals 13 residues. Trimming left V 3 bases short and J 2 bases short, with 4 bases between. Notes on the study in general: Partly responding patients at 0.1-3.0 mg/kg showed some of the smallest clonal expansion. CD8+ T cells showed, on average, more clonal expansion than CD4+ cells.

This clone was detected once. Its antigen is still unknown. Within the sample, other DNA sequences also encode this same CDR3. The starting material was CD4+ or CD8+ T cells sorted from blood, obtained in a trial of the OX40 agonist ivuxolimab. The chain has TRBV6-4 and TRBJ2-2; D ambiguous. This receptor was identified in an adult with an advanced solid tumor such as melanoma, head and neck, liver or kidney cancer. In DNA form, the CDR3 reads TGTGCCAGCAGTGAACTAAACACCGGGGAGCTGTTTTTT. Translating it yields CASSELNTGELFF.